This TCR beta chain was identified during a study of blood T cell repertoires in COVID-19. This clone was found once. Sequencing was performed with immunoSEQ multiplex PCR; in TCRdb, only in-frame clones are kept and a portion is missing. The sample yields 370,000 or so clones, 70% to 90% seen once. This receptor was taken from a man in his thirties or forties who had recovered from COVID-19. The sequenced sample consisted of PBMCs or T cells enriched from blood (not recorded which).

This CDR3 is CASSEEGRGYTEAFF. For the CDR3, the DNA is TGTGCCAGCAGTGAAGAGGGCAGGGGTTACACTGAAGCTTTCTTT. The rearrangement joins TRBV6-1 to TRBJ1-1, with D maybe TRBD1 (6 bases). The CDR3 runs to 15 residues. V was pared by 1 base and J by 3 bases, with 12 bases between. CDR1 is MNHNS and CDR2 is SASEGT in the germline V gene.